The rows below give T cell receptor beta chains drawn from one sample of a study of cytomegalovirus exposure and HLA in healthy donors. Clones were sequenced by immunoSEQ multiplex PCR, and TCRdb holds only the in-frame ones, with some missing. The sample holds approximately 100,000 clones, roughly 90% seen once. Sequenced input: PBMCs. These TCRs come from a young woman in good health and CMV-seronegative. Each CDR3 is given with its conserved first and last residue. Each record gives: D gene, clone size, J gene, V gene, CDR3 DNA, CDR3 protein. The D gene is left open where the match is weak. Size is omitted from some rows. Given values are once, few, many or a class for expanded clones.

NA	NA	TRBJ2-5	TRBV7-9	TGTGCCAGCAGCGACGCGGCTGCTGGTCAAGAGACCCAGTACTTC	CASSDAAAGQETQYF
TRBD2	NA	TRBJ2-7	TRBV7-9	TGTGCCAGCAGCTTAGTTCCGGGAGGGCCTAGAGAGCAGTACTTC	CASSLVPGGPREQYF
TRBD1	NA	TRBJ1-1	TRBV29-1	TGCAGCGTTGAACAGGGGGCCACTGAAGCTTTCTTT	CSVEQGATEAFF
NA	NA	TRBJ1-6	TRBV7-2	TGTGCCAGCAGCTCCGATAAGCTAGCAGGCGTTTCACCCCTCCACTTT	CASSSDKLAGVSPLHF
NA	NA	TRBJ1-2	TRBV30	TGTGCCTGGAAGCTAGCGGGGGCCGATCGCGGGGGCTACACCTTC	CAWKLAGADRGGYTF
NA	NA	TRBJ2-3	TRBV5-1	TGCGCCAGCAGAGTAATTATCTCAGGGGCGGCAGATACGCAGTATTTT	CASRVIISGAADTQYF
NA	NA	TRBJ2-5	TRBV5-1	TGCGCCAGCAGCTTGGGGGCAGGACAAGAGACCCAGTACTTC	CASSLGAGQETQYF
NA	few	TRBJ1-2	TRBV5-4	TGTGCCAGCAGCCCCGGACGGGACTACTATGGCTACACCTTC	CASSPGRDYYGYTF
NA	NA	TRBJ2-5	TRBV2	TGTGCCAGCAGTGAATCACCAGGGGGGGAGACCCAGTACTTC	CASSESPGGETQYF
NA	NA	TRBJ2-2	TRBV19	TGTGCCAGTTCCGTAACCGGGGAGCTGTTTTTT	CASSVTGELFF
TRBD2	NA	TRBJ2-1	TRBV15	TGTGCCACCAGCCCCCGACTAGCGGGAGGGGATGAGCAGTTCTTC	CATSPRLAGGDEQFF
TRBD2	NA	TRBJ2-7	TRBV6-1	TGTGCCAGCAAGGGGACTAGCGGGAGCTACGAGCAGTACTTC	CASKGTSGSYEQYF
NA	NA	TRBJ2-1	TRBV27	TGTGCCAGCAGCCTAGGTTCCTACAATGAGCAGTTCTTC	CASSLGSYNEQFF
NA	NA	TRBJ2-5	TRBV6-5	TGTGCCAGCAGTTACTCGTGGGGAGGAGACGGAGAGACCCAGTACTTC	CASSYSWGGDGETQYF
NA	NA	TRBJ1-1	TRBV11-2	TGTGCCAGCAGCTTCCAGGTGGGTGAAGCTTTCTTT	CASSFQVGEAFF
NA	NA	TRBJ1-5	TRBV5-6	TGTGCCAGCAGCTTGCTGGACAGACCATATCAGCCCCAGCATTTT	CASSLLDRPYQPQHF
NA	NA	TRBJ2-3	TRBV4-3	TGCGCCAGCAGCCAAGATCGCAGGGGGGGACTAGGGCACGCAGATACGCAGTATTTT	CASSQDRRGGLGHADTQYF
NA	NA	TRBJ2-1	TRBV9	TGTGCCAGCAGCGCCCGCGGATCGCGGGACAATGAGCAGTTCTTC	CASSARGSRDNEQFF
NA	NA	TRBJ2-7	TRBV6-1	TGTGCCAGCAGTGAGCCAGCGGTTGGTGGTTCCTACGAGCAGTACTTC	CASSEPAVGGSYEQYF
NA	NA	TRBJ2-7	TRBV5-5	TGTGCCAGCAGCTTATGGGGGGTCGAGCAGTACTTC	CASSLWGVEQYF
NA	NA	TRBJ1-5	TRBV6-5	TGTGCCAGCAGTTACAGAGGGTCGAGCAATCAGCCCCAGCATTTT	CASSYRGSSNQPQHF
NA	once	TRBJ2-5	TRBV7-9	TGTGCCAGCAGCTTCAGGACACAACAAGAGACCCAGTACTTC	CASSFRTQQETQYF
TRBD1	NA	TRBJ2-3	TRBV7-2	TGTGCCAGCAGCCCTGGACAGGTTAGCGAGTACAGGGGTCGGTATTTT	CASSPGQVSEYRGRYF
NA	NA	TRBJ2-3	TRBV4-3	TGCGCCAGCAGCCAAGACGGGGTTCTGGGGAGTACAGATACGCAGTATTTT	CASSQDGVLGSTDTQYF
TRBD2	NA	TRBJ2-3	TRBV30	TGTGCCTGGGAGGGGCTAGCGGGAGCTGATACGCAGTATTTT	CAWEGLAGADTQYF
TRBD2	NA	TRBJ2-1	TRBV19	TGTGCCAGTAGTATAAGGATCGGGACTAGCGGTAACAATGAGCAGTTCTTC	CASSIRIGTSGNNEQFF
NA	NA	TRBJ2-3	TRBV7-8	TGTGCCAGCAGCACAGGGTCCACCACAGATACGCAGTATTTT	CASSTGSTTDTQYF
TRBD2	NA	TRBJ2-3	TRBV2	TGTGCCAGCAGTGATACTAGCGGGATCCTACTCACGCAGTATTTT	CASSDTSGILLTQYF
TRBD2	once	TRBJ2-7	TRBV30	TGTGCCTGCGGCGGGAGCAACGAGCAGTACTTC	CACGGSNEQYF
NA	few	TRBJ2-1	TRBV7-7	TGTGCCAGCAGCCCACCCGGGCTAGCAAATGAGCAGTTCTTC	CASSPPGLANEQFF
NA	few	TRBJ2-5	TRBV5-4	TGTGCCAGCAGCTCAACCGGGGGAAAAGAGACCCAGTACTTC	CASSSTGGKETQYF
NA	NA	TRBJ1-4	TRBV4-3	TGCGCCAGCAGCCAAGCTACAGGGAGAGGTAATGAAAAACTGTTTTTT	CASSQATGRGNEKLFF
TRBD1	NA	TRBJ1-1	TRBV4-3	TGCGCCAGCAGCCAAGCTATCAGGGGGATAGCTGAAGCTTTCTTT	CASSQAIRGIAEAFF
TRBD1	NA	TRBJ1-1	TRBV19	TGTGCCAGTAGCTCCACAACAGGGGCGGCTTTCTTT	CASSSTTGAAFF
TRBD2	NA	TRBJ2-7	TRBV7-6	TGTGCCAGCAGCTTAGGGGGGGGTGAGCAGTACTTC	CASSLGGGEQYF
TRBD1	few	TRBJ1-2	TRBV7-2	TGTGCCAGCAGCTTTAGGGCCACAGGGGTCTATGGCTACACCTTC	CASSFRATGVYGYTF
NA	NA	TRBJ1-1	TRBV11-2	TGTGCCAGCAGCCCGGGGGGGGGAATAGGGTTCACTGAAGCTTTCTTT	CASSPGGGIGFTEAFF
NA	NA	TRBJ2-7	TRBV19	TGTGCCAGTAGTATAGGCGGCGGTTTCGGCGAGCAGTACTTC	CASSIGGGFGEQYF
TRBD1	NA	TRBJ2-3	TRBV2	TGTGCCAGCCCGTCCGGCAGACAGGGCCCAGATACGCAGTATTTT	CASPSGRQGPDTQYF
TRBD1	NA	TRBJ1-6	TRBV5-1	TGCGCCAGCAGCTTGGCCGTTTCTCATTCCGCGGGACAGCCCAATTCACCCCTCCACTTT	CASSLAVSHSAGQPNSPLHF
TRBD1	NA	TRBJ2-7	TRBV7-2	TGTGCCAGCAGCTTAGGACAGGGGAGAAACGAGCAGTACTTC	CASSLGQGRNEQYF
TRBD1	NA	TRBJ1-2	TRBV28	TGTGCCAGCAGTTTAGGGGACAGCGTCGGCTACACCTTC	CASSLGDSVGYTF
TRBD2	NA	TRBJ2-3	TRBV4-2	TGTGCCAGCAGTCAGTACCCGTTAGCGGGGGCCAGATCAGATACGCAGTATTTT	CASSQYPLAGARSDTQYF
NA	once	TRBJ1-1	TRBV18	TGTGCCAGCTCACCCGACAGCCTGAACACTGAAGCTTTCTTT	CASSPDSLNTEAFF
NA	NA	TRBJ2-2	TRBV6-5	TGTGCCAGCAGTTACTCGACTGGGGAGCTGTTTTTT	CASSYSTGELFF
NA	NA	TRBJ2-7	TRBV6-6	TGTGCCAGCAGTTACACTAGCAGCTCCTACGAGCAGTACTTC	CASSYTSSSYEQYF